One sample yielded the 24 T cell receptor beta chains listed below, sequenced in a study of graft-versus-host responses after intestinal transplantation. Some clones are missing from TCRdb's copy, which holds only in-frame ones; the method was immunoSEQ multiplex PCR. The table shows 5,500 to 8,500 clones, with 20% to 30% occurring only once. The sequences come from alloreactive CD4+ T cells from a mixed lymphocyte reaction culture, collected before intestinal transplant. Sample subset: CFSE-low proliferating T cells sorted from roughly 6-day pre-transplant mixed lymphocyte reaction (GvH or HvG direction). These receptors were collected from a human patient who received an intestinal transplant.

The chain has TRBV7-2 and TRBJ2-7; 9 nucleotides agree with TRBD2. The CDR3 contains 14 residues. V lost 2 bases and J lost 5; bases outside the gene matches: 4. Germline CDR1 is SGHTA and CDR2 is FQGNSA. The CDR3 region has the DNA TGTGCCAGCAGCTTATCGGGACTAGCCAACGAGCAGTACTTC. Amino acid sequence: CASSLSGLANEQYF.

This sequence joins TRBV12-5 and TRBJ2-5; D is uncertain. Germline V gene data show CDR1 as LGHNT and CDR2 as FRNRAP. This CDR3 spans 14 amino acids. Trimming removed 2 bases from V and 5 bases from J, with 12 bases in between. The CDR3 spells CASGLRRVKETQYF. In nucleotides, the CDR3 is TGTGCTAGTGGTTTGCGGCGCGTTAAGGAGACCCAGTACTTC.

By frequency in the sample, this clone is medium-sized. This rearrangement joins TRBV4-1 to TRBJ2-6; 7 bases align to TRBD1. This CDR3 spans 19 amino acids. V trimming: 0 bases; J trimming: 0 bases; junction bases outside the gene matches: 8. The germline CDR1 and CDR2 sequences are MGHRA and YSYEKL. CDR3 DNA: TGCGCCAGCAGCCAAGAACCCCGGACAGGAGACTCTGGGGCCAACGTCCTGACTTTC. It codes for CASSQEPRTGDSGANVLTF.

This clone is categorized as large. Other nucleotide sequences from this sample produce the same CDR3. The V and J genes are TRBV6-6 and TRBJ2-2; 13 bases align to TRBD2. There are 16 residues in the CDR3. Looked up from germline, CDR1 is MNHNY and CDR2 is SVGAGI (reference sequence). Trimming cost V 2 bases and J 8 bases; bases outside gene matches: 5. This chain's CDR3 is CASSYRLAGGPGELFF. DNA of the CDR3: TGTGCCAGCAGTTACAGACTAGCGGGAGGTCCGGGGGAGCTGTTTTTT.

This rearrangement joins TRBV10-3 to TRBJ1-5, with 10 bases aligning to TRBD1. The CDR3 is made up of 15 amino acids. CDR1 and CDR2 from the germline V gene are ENHRY and SYGVKD. After removal of 6 bases from V and 0 bases from J, the junction contained 2 bases not matched to a gene. The CDR3 sequence is CAISDRGHSNQPQHF. CDR3 sequence (DNA): TGTGCCATCAGCGACAGGGGGCATAGCAATCAGCCCCAGCATTTT.

The chain uses TRBV14 and TRBJ2-1, with TRBD1 matching over 7 bases. Losses at the gene ends were 5 bases for V and 2 bases for J; bases not matched to a gene: 6. The CDR3 totals 15 residues. Germline values: CDR1 SGHDN, CDR2 FVKESK. DNA for the CDR3: TGTGCCAGCAGCGCCGGGACAGTACCCTACAATGAGCAGTTCTTC. Translating gives CASSAGTVPYNEQFF.

The rearrangement links TRBV18 to TRBJ2-2; D may be TRBD1 or TRBD2 (6 bases each). The length of the CDR3 is 15 residues. V lost 3 bases and J 5 bases, leaving 13 bases between the germline ends. CDR1 is KGHSH, CDR2 LQKENI, per germline. The CDR3 here is CASSPLTGATGELFF. The CDR3 coding sequence is TGTGCCAGCTCACCCTTGACGGGGGCGACCGGGGAGCTGTTTTTT.

This chain connects TRBV25-1 to TRBJ2-7, with 12 bases identical to TRBD2. The junction had 9 bases not matched to a gene; V was cut back by 5 bases and J by 7 bases. In germline, CDR1 is MGHDK, CDR2 SYGVNS. The CDR3 spans 15 residues. The CDR3, as DNA: TGTGCCAGCAGTAAAAGGGCTAGCGGGAGGGGGGAGCAGTACTTC. This codes for CASSKRASGRGEQYF.

The chain joins TRBV28 to TRBJ1-3; D is uncertain. The CDR3 loop spans 12 amino acids. Deletions cut 9 bases from V and 0 bases from J, with 6 bases between. Germline CDR1 is MDHEN and CDR2 is SYDVKM. The CDR3 loop reads CASLGSGNTIYF. The CDR3 bases are TGTGCCAGTCTCGGCTCTGGAAACACCATATATTTT.

The rearrangement uses TRBV5-1 and TRBJ1-2; TRBD1 matches at 7 bases. Unmatched junction bases numbered 8, after V lost 4 bases and J lost 2 bases. CDR3 length equals 15 residues. Germline V lookup: CDR1 SGHRS, CDR2 YFSETQ. The CDR3 region is CASSAQLGQNYGYTF. For the CDR3, the DNA is TGCGCCAGCAGCGCCCAACTGGGACAGAACTATGGCTACACCTTC.

In its sample, this clone was seen a few times. The V gene is TRBV11-3, the J gene TRBJ2-7, with 7 bases identical to TRBD2. The V segment lost 3 bases and the J segment 6 bases; nucleotides outside the gene matches: 14. Germline V lookup: CDR1 SGHNT, CDR2 YENEEA. The length of the CDR3 is 16 residues. Written as DNA, the CDR3 is TGTGCCAGCAGCTTCCTAGGGAGGGAAGTGAAGGGCGAGCAGTACTTC. This encodes CASSFLGREVKGEQYF. The full variable domain, with the rest looked up from reference TRBV11-3 and TRBJ2-7, is EAGVVQSPRYKIIEKKQPVAFWCNPISGHNTLYWYLQNLGQGPELLIRYENEEAVDDSQLPKDRFSAERLKGVDSTLKIQPAELGDSAVYLCASSFLGREVKGEQYFGPGTRLTVT.

By proportion, this clone is medium-sized. V is TRBV11-2 and J is TRBJ2-1; D unclear. CDR1 and CDR2 (germline): SGHAT, FQNNGV. This CDR3 is built from 13 residues. V lost 5 bases and J 4 bases, leaving 9 bases between the germline ends. CDR3 nucleotides: TGTGCCAGCAGCCCCCAAGAATACAATGAGCAGTTCTTC. Encoded protein: CASSPQEYNEQFF.

This chain connects TRBV7-9 to TRBJ1-1; D is unresolved. With 2 bases removed from V and 5 bases from J, the gap between germline ends came to 15 bases. The CDR3 sequence is 15 residues long. CDR1 is SEHNR and CDR2 is FQNEAQ in the germline V gene (reference sequence). CDR3 loop: CASSLFQVTGTEAFF. In nucleotides, the CDR3 is TGTGCCAGCAGCTTATTCCAGGTCACGGGGACTGAAGCTTTCTTT.

The gene calls are TRBV6-5 and TRBJ1-2, with D possibly matching TRBD1 (6 bases). The CDR3 loop spans 14 amino acids. Germline V lookup: CDR1 MNHEY, CDR2 SVGAGI. V was cut by 3 bases and J by 3 bases, with 11 bases left in between. The DNA for the CDR3 is TGTGCCAGCAGTTATGGGAGGGGGGACTATGGCTACACCTTC. This gives the protein CASSYGRGDYGYTF.

This clone was picked up a small number of times. This chain connects TRBV7-4 to TRBJ1-5, with D possibly TRBD1 on 5 matching bases. CDR3 length: 14 residues. Trimming removed 6 bases from V and 7 bases from J, with 16 bases in between. The germline gives CDR1 SGHVT, CDR2 SQSDAQ. In DNA, the CDR3 is TGTGCCAGCAGTCCCTATGGGGGTCAGCAGCCCCAGCATTTT. This translates into CASSPYGGQQPQHF.

The genes are TRBV4-2 and TRBJ2-7; D unclear. This CDR3 region has 14 residues. Trimming took off 5 bases at V and 3 bases at J, with 14 bases between the two ends. Germline CDR1 is LGHNA and CDR2 is YNFKEQ. CDR3 region: CASSLVGKGYEQYF. CDR3 bases: TGTGCCAGCAGCTTGGTAGGGAAGGGCTACGAGCAGTACTTC.

CDR3 in amino acids: CASSGSPKQQSRANVLTF. The DNA of the CDR3 is TGTGCCAGCAGCGGTAGCCCCAAGCAACAAAGTCGGGCCAACGTCCTGACTTTC. J is TRBJ2-6 and V is TRBV11-2, with D hard to call. V lost 5 bases and J lost 5, with 22 bases in between. The germline V gene has CDR1 SGHAT and CDR2 FQNNGV. The CDR3 is made up of 18 amino acids.

This clone was found a few times. An end of the junction differs from the germline gene, which may be a read error. The chain carries TRBV5-3 and TRBJ2-7; no clear D gene. TRBV5-3 is an ORF; its function is uncertain. This CDR3 spans 12 amino acids. The CDR3 sequence: CASSLNEREQYF. The CDR3 DNA follows: TGTGCCAGCAGCTTGAACGAGCGCGAGCAGTACTTC.

The genes are TRBV10-1 and TRBJ2-1, with 12 bases identical to TRBD2. In germline, CDR1 is WNHNN, CDR2 SYGVQD (reference sequence). The CDR3 covers 17 residues. V shed 5 bases, J shed 8 bases, and the junction held 13 bases outside the gene matches. The CDR3 loop is CASSRLAGGPWFHEQFF. Here the CDR3 DNA reads TGCGCCAGCAGTAGGCTAGCGGGAGGGCCGTGGTTCCATGAGCAGTTCTTC.

The genes are TRBV6-6 and TRBJ1-4, with D uncertain. CDR3 length: 16 amino acids. Germline V gene lookup returns CDR1 MNHNY and CDR2 SVGAGI (reference sequence). The ends were cut back, 3 bases at V and 8 bases at J, with 19 bases in the middle. CDR3 protein: CASSYGLISVVEKLFF. DNA of the CDR3: TGTGCCAGCAGTTATGGGTTAATCAGTGTCGTGGAAAAACTGTTTTTT.

This clone was counted only a few times. The chain links TRBV29-1 to TRBJ1-1, with D possibly matching TRBD1 (5 bases). Germline-derived CDR1 and CDR2 are SQVTM and ANQGSEA. V gave up 4 bases and J gave up 3 bases, with 9 bases separating them. The CDR3 contains 12 residues. CDR3 coding DNA: TGCAGCGTTGTTAGGGGAGACACTGAAGCTTTCTTT. Residues: CSVVRGDTEAFF.

The table lists this clone with a few counts. This rearrangement joins TRBV11-1 to TRBJ2-3, with D perhaps matching TRBD1 (5 bases). From germline, CDR1 is SGHAT and CDR2 FQDESV (reference sequence). The CDR3 covers 14 residues. Trimming removed 2 bases from V and 6 bases from J, with 12 bases in between. CDR3 amino acids: CASSLRGIVDTQYF. The CDR3 coding sequence is TGTGCCAGCAGCTTAAGGGGTATCGTGGATACGCAGTATTTT. The variable domain in full, completed from reference TRBV11-1 and TRBJ2-3, reads EAEVAQSPRYKITEKSQAVAFWCDPISGHATLYWYRQILGQGPELLVQFQDESVVDDSQLPKDRFSAERLKGVDSTLKIQPAELGDSAMYLCASSLRGIVDTQYFGPGTRLTVL.

This chain links TRBV6-6 with TRBJ2-3; no firm D call. V lost 8 bases to trimming and J lost 0 bases, with 9 bases between them. Germline assignment: CDR1 MNHNY and CDR2 SVGAGI (reference sequence). CDR3 length equals 13 residues. The CDR3 nucleotides are TGTGCCAGCCGCCCACATAGCACAGATACGCAGTATTTT. Residues: CASRPHSTDTQYF.

This chain uses TRBV19 with TRBJ1-2; a possible D gene is TRBD1 (5 bases). The CDR3 totals 14 residues. The germline V gene encodes CDR1 LNHDA and CDR2 SQIVND (reference sequence). Deletions cut 3 bases from V and 4 bases from J, with 12 bases between. The CDR3 DNA sequence: TGTGCCAGTAGTATCATGCAGGGTGGCTATGGCTACACCTTC. Translation gives CASSIMQGGYGYTF. The variable domain in full, with the rest retrieved from reference TRBV19 and TRBJ1-2, is DGGITQSPKYLFRKEGQNVTLSCEQNLNHDAMYWYRQDPGQGLRLIYYSQIVNDFQKGDIAEGYSVSREKKESFPLTVTSAQKNPTAFYLCASSIMQGGYGYTFGSGTRLTVV.